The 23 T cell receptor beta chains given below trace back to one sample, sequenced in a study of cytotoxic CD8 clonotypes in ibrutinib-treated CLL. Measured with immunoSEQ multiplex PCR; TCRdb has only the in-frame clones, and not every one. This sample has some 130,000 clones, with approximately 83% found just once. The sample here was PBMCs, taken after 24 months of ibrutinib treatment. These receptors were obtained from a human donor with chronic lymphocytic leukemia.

Written as DNA, the CDR3 is TGTGCCAGTAGTCCGAGGACCCCAAGCACAGATACGCAGTATTTT. Translated, it gives CASSPRTPSTDTQYF. The chain couples TRBV19 to TRBJ2-3; D is unresolved. V was pared by 5 bases and J by 0 bases, with 12 bases between. CDR1 is LNHDA and CDR2 is SQIVND in the germline V gene (reference sequence). This CDR3 region has 15 residues.

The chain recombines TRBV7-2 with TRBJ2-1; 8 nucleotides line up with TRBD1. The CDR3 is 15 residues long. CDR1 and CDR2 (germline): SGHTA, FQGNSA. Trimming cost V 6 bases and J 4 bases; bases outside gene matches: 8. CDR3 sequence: CASRYDRGGYNEQFF. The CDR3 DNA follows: TGTGCCAGCAGATATGACAGGGGAGGATACAATGAGCAGTTCTTC. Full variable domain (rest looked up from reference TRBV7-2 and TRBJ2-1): GAGVSQSPSNKVTEKGKDVELRCDPISGHTALYWYRQSLGQGLEFLIYFQGNSAPDKSGLPSDRFSAERTGGSVSTLTIQRTQQEDSAVYLCASRYDRGGYNEQFFGPGTRLTVL.

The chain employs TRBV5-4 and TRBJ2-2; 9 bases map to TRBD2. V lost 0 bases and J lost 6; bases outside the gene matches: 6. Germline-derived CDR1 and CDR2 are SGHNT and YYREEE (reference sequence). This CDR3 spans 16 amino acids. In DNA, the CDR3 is TGTGCCAGCAGCTTGGCTGGTAGCGGGAGACCCGGGGAGCTGTTTTTT. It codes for CASSLAGSGRPGELFF. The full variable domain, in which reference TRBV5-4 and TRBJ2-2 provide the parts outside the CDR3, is ETGVTQSPTHLIKTRGQQVTLRCSSQSGHNTVSWYQQALGQGPQFIFQYYREEENGRGNFPPRFSGLQFPNYSSELNVNALELDDSALYLCASSLAGSGRPGELFFGEGSRLTVL.

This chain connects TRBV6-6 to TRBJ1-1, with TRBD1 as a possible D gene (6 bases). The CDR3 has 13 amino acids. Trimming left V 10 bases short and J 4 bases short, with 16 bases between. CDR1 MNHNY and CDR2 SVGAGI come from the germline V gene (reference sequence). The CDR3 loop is CAIFTGSGTEAFF. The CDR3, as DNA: TGTGCCATCTTTACAGGGAGTGGCACTGAAGCTTTCTTT.

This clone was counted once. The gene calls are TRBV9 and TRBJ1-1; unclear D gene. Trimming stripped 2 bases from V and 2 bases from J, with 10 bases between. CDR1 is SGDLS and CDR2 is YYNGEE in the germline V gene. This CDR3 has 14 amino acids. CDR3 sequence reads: CASSVGSLNTEAFF. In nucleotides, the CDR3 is TGTGCCAGCAGCGTCGGCAGCCTAAACACTGAAGCTTTCTTT. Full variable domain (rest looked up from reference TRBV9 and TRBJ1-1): DSGVTQTPKHLITATGQRVTLRCSPRSGDLSVYWYQQSLDQGLQFLIQYYNGEERAKGNILERFSAQQFPDLHSELNLSSLELGDSALYFCASSVGSLNTEAFFGQGTRLTVV.

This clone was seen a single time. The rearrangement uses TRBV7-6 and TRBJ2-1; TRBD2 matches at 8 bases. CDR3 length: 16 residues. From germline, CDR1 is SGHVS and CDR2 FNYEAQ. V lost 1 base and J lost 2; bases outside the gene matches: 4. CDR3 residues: CASSLGGRNTYNEQFF. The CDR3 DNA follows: TGTGCCAGCAGCTTAGGCGGGAGGAATACCTACAATGAGCAGTTCTTC.

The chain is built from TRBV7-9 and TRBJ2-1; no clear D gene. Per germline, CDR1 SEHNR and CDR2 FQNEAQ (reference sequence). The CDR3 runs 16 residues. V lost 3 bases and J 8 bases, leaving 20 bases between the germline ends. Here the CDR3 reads CASSLTPTGGFDEQFF. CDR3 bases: TGTGCCAGCAGCTTGACCCCCACTGGTGGTTTCGATGAGCAGTTCTTC.

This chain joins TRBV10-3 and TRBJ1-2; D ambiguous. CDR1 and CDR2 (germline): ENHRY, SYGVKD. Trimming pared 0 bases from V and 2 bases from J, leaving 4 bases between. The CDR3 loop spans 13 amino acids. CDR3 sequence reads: CAISESQNYGYTF. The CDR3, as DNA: TGTGCCATCAGTGAGTCGCAGAACTATGGCTACACCTTC.

The CDR3 DNA follows: TGTGCCAGCATAAAAAGAAAGGGACTAGCGAACAATGAGCAGTTCTTC. Translated: CASIKRKGLANNEQFF. The chain carries TRBV27 and TRBJ2-1; 10 nucleotides line up with TRBD2. The CDR3 spans 16 residues. V shed 7 bases, J shed 5 bases, and the junction held 11 bases outside the gene matches. In germline, CDR1 is MNHEY, CDR2 SMNVEV (reference sequence).

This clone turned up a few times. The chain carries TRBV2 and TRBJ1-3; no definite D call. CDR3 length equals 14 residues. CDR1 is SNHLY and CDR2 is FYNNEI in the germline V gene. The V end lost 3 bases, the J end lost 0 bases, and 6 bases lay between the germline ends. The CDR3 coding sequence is TGTGCCAGCAGTGATGCCAGCTCTGGAAACACCATATATTTT. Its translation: CASSDASSGNTIYF.

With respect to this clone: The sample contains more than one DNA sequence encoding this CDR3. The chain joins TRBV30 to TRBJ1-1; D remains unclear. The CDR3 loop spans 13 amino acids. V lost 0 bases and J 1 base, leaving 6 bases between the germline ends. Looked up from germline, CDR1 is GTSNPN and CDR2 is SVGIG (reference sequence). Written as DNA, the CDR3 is TGTGCCTGGAGTGTAGACCGGAACACTGAAGCTTTCTTT. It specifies CAWSVDRNTEAFF.

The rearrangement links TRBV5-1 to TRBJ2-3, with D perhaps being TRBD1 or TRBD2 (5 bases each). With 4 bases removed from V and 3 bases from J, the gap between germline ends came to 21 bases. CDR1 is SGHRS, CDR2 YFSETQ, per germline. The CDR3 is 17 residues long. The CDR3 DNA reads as TGCGCCAGCAGCACCCTGCCCACCCTTGAGGGGACAGATACGCAGTATTTT. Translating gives CASSTLPTLEGTDTQYF.

The CDR3 DNA sequence: TGTGCCAGCAGCTTAGACAGCACAGCACTAGCCAAAAACATTCAGTACTTC. This codes for CASSLDSTALAKNIQYF. V usage is TRBV11-1 and J usage is TRBJ2-4; D call uncertain. The CDR3 covers 17 residues. CDR1 is SGHAT, CDR2 FQDESV, per germline (reference sequence). Trimming took off 1 base at V and 0 bases at J, with 13 bases between the two ends.

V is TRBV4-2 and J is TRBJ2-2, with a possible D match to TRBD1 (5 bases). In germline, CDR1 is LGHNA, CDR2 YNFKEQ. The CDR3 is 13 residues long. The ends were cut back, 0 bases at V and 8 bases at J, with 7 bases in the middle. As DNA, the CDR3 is TGTGCCAGCAGCCAAGACAGGGTGGGGGAGCTGTTTTTT. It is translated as CASSQDRVGELFF.

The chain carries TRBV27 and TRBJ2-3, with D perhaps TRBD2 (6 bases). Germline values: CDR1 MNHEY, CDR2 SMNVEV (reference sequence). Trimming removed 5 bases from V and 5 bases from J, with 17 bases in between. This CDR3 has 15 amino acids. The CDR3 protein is CASSPRTGVVDTQYF. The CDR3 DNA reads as TGTGCCAGCAGTCCACGCACGGGGGTTGTAGATACGCAGTATTTT.

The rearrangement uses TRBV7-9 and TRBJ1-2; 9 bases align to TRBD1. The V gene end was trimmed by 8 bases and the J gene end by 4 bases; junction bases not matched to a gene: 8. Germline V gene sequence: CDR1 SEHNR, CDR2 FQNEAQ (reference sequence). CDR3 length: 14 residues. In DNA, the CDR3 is TGTGCCAGCGGACAGGGGATTCCGGGCTATGGCTACACCTTC. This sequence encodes CASGQGIPGYGYTF.

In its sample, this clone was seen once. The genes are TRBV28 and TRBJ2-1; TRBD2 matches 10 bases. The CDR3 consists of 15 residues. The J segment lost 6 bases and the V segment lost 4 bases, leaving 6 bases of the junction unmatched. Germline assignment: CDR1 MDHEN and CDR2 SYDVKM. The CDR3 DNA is TGTGCCAGCAGTTCATCTCTAGCGGGAGTCAATGAGCAGTTCTTC. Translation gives CASSSSLAGVNEQFF.

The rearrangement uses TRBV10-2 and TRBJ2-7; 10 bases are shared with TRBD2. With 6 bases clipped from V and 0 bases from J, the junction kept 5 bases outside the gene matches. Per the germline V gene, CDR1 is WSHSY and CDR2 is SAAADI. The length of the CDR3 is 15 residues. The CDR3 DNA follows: TGCGCCAGCAGCGATAGCGGGAGGAGCTCCTACGAGCAGTACTTC. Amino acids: CASSDSGRSSYEQYF.

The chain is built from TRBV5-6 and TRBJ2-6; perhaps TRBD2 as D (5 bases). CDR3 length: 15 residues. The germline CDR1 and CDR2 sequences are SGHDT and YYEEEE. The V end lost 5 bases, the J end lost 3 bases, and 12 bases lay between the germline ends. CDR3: CASSREGSGANVLTF. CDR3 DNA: TGTGCCAGCAGTCGTGAGGGTAGTGGGGCCAACGTCCTGACTTTC.

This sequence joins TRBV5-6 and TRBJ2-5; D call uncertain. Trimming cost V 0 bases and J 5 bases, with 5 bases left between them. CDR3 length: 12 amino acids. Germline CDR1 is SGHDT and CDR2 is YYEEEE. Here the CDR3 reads CASSLAGETQYF. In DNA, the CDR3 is TGTGCCAGCAGCTTGGCGGGTGAGACCCAGTACTTC.

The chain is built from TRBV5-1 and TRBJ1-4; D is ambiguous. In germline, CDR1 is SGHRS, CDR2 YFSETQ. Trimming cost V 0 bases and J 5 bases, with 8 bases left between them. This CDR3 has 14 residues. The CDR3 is CASSLGSVNEKLFF. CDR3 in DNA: TGCGCCAGCAGCTTGGGGAGCGTGAATGAAAAACTGTTTTTT.

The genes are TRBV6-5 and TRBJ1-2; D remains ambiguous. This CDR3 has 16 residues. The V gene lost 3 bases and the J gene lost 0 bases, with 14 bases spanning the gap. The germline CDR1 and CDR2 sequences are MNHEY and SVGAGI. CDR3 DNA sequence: TGTGCCAGCAGTTATAACCCAGGAGAAGCTAACTATGGCTACACCTTC. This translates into CASSYNPGEANYGYTF.

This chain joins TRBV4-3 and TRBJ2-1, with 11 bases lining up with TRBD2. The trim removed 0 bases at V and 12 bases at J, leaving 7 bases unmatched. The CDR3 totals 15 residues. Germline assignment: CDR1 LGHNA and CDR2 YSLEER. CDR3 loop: CASSQEVAGGPWQFF. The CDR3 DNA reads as TGCGCCAGCAGCCAAGAAGTAGCGGGAGGGCCTTGGCAGTTCTTC.